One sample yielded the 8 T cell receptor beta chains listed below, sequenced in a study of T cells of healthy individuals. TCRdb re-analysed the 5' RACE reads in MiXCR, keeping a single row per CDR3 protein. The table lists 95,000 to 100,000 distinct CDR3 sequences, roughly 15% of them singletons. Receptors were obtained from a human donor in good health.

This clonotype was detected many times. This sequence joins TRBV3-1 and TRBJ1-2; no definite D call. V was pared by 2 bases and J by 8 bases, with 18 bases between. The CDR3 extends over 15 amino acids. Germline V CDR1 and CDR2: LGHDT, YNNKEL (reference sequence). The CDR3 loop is CASSQTRFSIGGYTF. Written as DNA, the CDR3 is TGTGCCAGCAGCCAAACTAGATTCTCTATCGGGGGCTACACCTTC.

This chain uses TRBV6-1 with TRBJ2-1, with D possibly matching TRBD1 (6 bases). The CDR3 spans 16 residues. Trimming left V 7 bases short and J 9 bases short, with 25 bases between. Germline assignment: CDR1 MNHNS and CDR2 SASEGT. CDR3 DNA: TGTGCCAGCAACCTCTCCCCAGGGGCGCGTTTGGGTGAGCAGTTCTTC. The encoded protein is CASNLSPGARLGEQFF.

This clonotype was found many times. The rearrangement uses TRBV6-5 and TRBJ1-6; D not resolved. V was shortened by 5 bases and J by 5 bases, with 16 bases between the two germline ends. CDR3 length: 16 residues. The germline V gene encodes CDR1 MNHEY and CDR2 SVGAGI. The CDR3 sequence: CASSKGRSGHNSPLHF. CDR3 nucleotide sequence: TGTGCCAGCAGTAAAGGGCGGTCGGGCCATAATTCACCCCTCCACTTT.

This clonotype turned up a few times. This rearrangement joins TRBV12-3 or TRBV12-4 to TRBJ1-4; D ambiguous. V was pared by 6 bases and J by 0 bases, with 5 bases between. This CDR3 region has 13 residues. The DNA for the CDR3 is TGTGCCAGCAGGGTTGCAACTAATGAAAAACTGTTTTTT. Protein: CASRVATNEKLFF.

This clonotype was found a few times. DNA of the CDR3: TGTGCCAGCAGTGAGAACGGGGGAGAGACCCAGTACTTC. Its translation is CASSENGGETQYF. The J gene is TRBJ2-5, the V gene TRBV2, with D perhaps matching TRBD2 (6 bases). Germline V lookup: CDR1 SNHLY, CDR2 FYNNEI. This CDR3 is built from 13 residues. With 3 bases removed from V and 4 bases from J, the gap between germline ends came to 9 bases.

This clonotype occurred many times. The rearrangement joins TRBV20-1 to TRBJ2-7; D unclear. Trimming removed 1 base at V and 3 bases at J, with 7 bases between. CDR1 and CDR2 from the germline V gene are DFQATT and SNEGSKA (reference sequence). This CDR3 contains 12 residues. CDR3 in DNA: TGCAGTGCTAGAGGGACGGGCTACGAGCAGTACTTC. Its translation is CSARGTGYEQYF.

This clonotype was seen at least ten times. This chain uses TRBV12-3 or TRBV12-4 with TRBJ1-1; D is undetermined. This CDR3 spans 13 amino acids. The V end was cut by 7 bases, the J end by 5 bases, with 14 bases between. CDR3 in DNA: TGTGCCAGCACCCCCTGGAGGGAAACTGAAGCTTTCTTT. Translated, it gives CASTPWRETEAFF.

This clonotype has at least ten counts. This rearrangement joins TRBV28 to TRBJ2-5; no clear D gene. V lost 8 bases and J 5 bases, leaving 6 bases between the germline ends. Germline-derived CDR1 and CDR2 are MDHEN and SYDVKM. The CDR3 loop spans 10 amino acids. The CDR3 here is CASGRETQYF. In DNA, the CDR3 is TGTGCCAGCGGGCGCGAGACCCAGTACTTC.